These T cell receptor beta chains were read from a single sample in a study of chemoradiotherapy in HPV16-positive cancers. The table came from immunoSEQ multiplex PCR; TCRdb's copy has only in-frame clones and leaves some out. The sample lists 13,000 to 15,000 clones, approximately 90% occurring once. The sample consisted of blood, taken from a patient who underwent chemoradiotherapy. These TCRs come from a human donor with HPV-associated anogenital cancer. Each CDR3 is given with its conserved first and last residue. Each record gives: V gene, CDR3 protein.

TRBV10-2 | CASSEPTYEQYF
TRBV7-2 | CASSLQRGRTGELFF
TRBV4-2 | CASSGGETTDTQYF
TRBV5-1 | CASSSDPGTANSPLHF
TRBV11-3 | CASRGQETYGYTF
TRBV18 | CASSPFEGINSPLHF
TRBV11-1 | CASSLEQEYGYTF
TRBV2 | CASKGTGGAQPQHF
TRBV27 | CASSPGAVGNQPQHF
TRBV7-2 | CASSRDRFYGYTF
TRBV9 | CASSVGMRDKAELPPRPQHF